This passage covers 30 T cell receptor beta chains from one sample sequenced in a study of blood T cell repertoires in COVID-19. Profiling relied on immunoSEQ multiplex PCR, and the TCRdb table lists in-frame clones only, not all of them. The table shows some 190,000 clones, with approximately 84% occurring only once. Sequencing was performed on peripheral blood. The receptors were sampled from a woman in her seventies with active or convalescent COVID-19.

This chain joins TRBV3-1 (or the pseudogene TRBV3-2) and TRBJ2-3; D remains ambiguous. Germline CDR1 is LGHDT and CDR2 is YNNKEL (reference sequence). This CDR3 has 12 residues. Trimming removed 6 bases at V and 0 bases at J, with 4 bases between. The CDR3 spells CASRASTDTQYF. The CDR3, as DNA: TGTGCCAGCAGGGCTAGCACAGATACGCAGTATTTT.

J is TRBJ1-1 and V is TRBV3-1 (or the pseudogene TRBV3-2); tentative D call: TRBD1 (5 bases). This CDR3 has 15 amino acids. Trimming took 7 bases from V and 5 from J, leaving 20 bases between them. CDR1 is LGHDT and CDR2 is YNNKEL in the germline V gene (reference sequence). CDR3 loop: CASTSWGEGGTEAFF. CDR3 nucleotide sequence: TGTGCCAGCACCTCATGGGGGGAGGGTGGAACTGAAGCTTTCTTT.

The V call is TRBV28, the J call TRBJ1-4; D remains ambiguous. The ends were cut back, 7 bases at V and 8 bases at J, with 14 bases in the middle. CDR1 and CDR2 (germline): MDHEN, SYDVKM. CDR3 length equals 13 residues. The CDR3 sequence: CASMGGIREKLFF. CDR3 DNA: TGTGCCAGCATGGGAGGGATTAGGGAAAAACTGTTTTTT.

On this clone: Other DNA sequences within the sample encode an identical CDR3. V is TRBV2 and J is TRBJ2-1; the match to TRBD2 covers 8 bases. The CDR3 spans 15 residues. The germline V gene has CDR1 SNHLY and CDR2 FYNNEI. V gave up 6 bases and J gave up 4 bases; unmatched junction bases: 8. The CDR3 loop is CASSPSGRGYNEQFF. The CDR3 DNA reads TGTGCCAGCAGCCCCAGCGGGAGAGGGTACAATGAGCAGTTCTTC.

This clone was seen a single time. The V call is TRBV19, the J call TRBJ1-1, with D perhaps matching TRBD1 (5 bases). Germline lookup yields CDR1 LNHDA and CDR2 SQIVND (reference sequence). The CDR3 has 14 residues. Trimming cost V 1 base and J 6 bases, with 12 bases left between them. The CDR3 DNA is TGTGCCAGTAGTATAGGCGCCCTAGGGGCTGAAGCTTTCTTT. Protein: CASSIGALGAEAFF.

The J gene is TRBJ2-7, the V gene TRBV23-1, with TRBD1 matching 7 bases. TRBV23-1 is given ORF status, its function remaining uncertain. This CDR3 is built from 16 residues. The junction had 9 bases not matched to a gene; V was cut back by 3 bases and J by 1 base. The CDR3 nucleotides read TGCGCCAGCAGTCATGGGCTGACAGGGTCTTCCTACGAGCAGTACTTC. Residues: CASSHGLTGSSYEQYF.

The V call is TRBV2, the J call TRBJ2-3; 9 nucleotides align to TRBD2. Germline V gene sequence: CDR1 SNHLY, CDR2 FYNNEI. J lost 5 bases, V lost 5 bases, and 8 bases had no gene match. This CDR3 has 15 residues. The CDR3 spells CASSPAGGSGDTQYF. The DNA of the CDR3 is TGTGCCAGCAGTCCAGCGGGAGGTAGCGGAGATACGCAGTATTTT.

The chain has TRBV29-1 and TRBJ1-3; unclear D gene. Trimming stripped 4 bases from V and 0 bases from J, with 4 bases between. Germline V gene data show CDR1 as SQVTM and CDR2 as ANQGSEA. The CDR3 loop spans 12 amino acids. The chain's CDR3 is CSVASSGNTIYF. DNA of the CDR3: TGCAGCGTTGCCTCCTCTGGAAACACCATATATTTT.

The gene calls are TRBV4-1 and TRBJ1-4; no firm D call. The CDR3 runs 14 residues. V lost 5 bases to trimming and J lost 7 bases, with 14 bases between them. Germline V gene data show CDR1 as MGHRA and CDR2 as YSYEKL. In DNA form, the CDR3 reads TGCGCCAGCAGCGCGGGAGAGTTGGGTGAAAAACTGTTTTTT. This encodes CASSAGELGEKLFF.

The J gene is TRBJ2-1, the V gene TRBV19, with D possibly TRBD2 on 5 matching bases. Trimming cost V 7 bases and J 8 bases, with 21 bases left between them. In germline, CDR1 is LNHDA, CDR2 SQIVND (reference sequence). This CDR3 comprises 15 residues. The CDR3 is CASTPVRGNGDEQFF. In nucleotides, the CDR3 is TGTGCCAGTACCCCGGTTCGGGGAAATGGGGATGAGCAGTTCTTC.

The V and J genes are TRBV6-1 and TRBJ1-2; D unresolved. Trimming took 1 base from V and 8 from J, leaving 17 bases between them. CDR1 MNHNS and CDR2 SASEGT come from the germline V gene. This CDR3 comprises 15 residues. The CDR3 sequence is CASSEDNALGRGYTF. CDR3 DNA sequence: TGTGCCAGCAGTGAAGATAACGCTTTGGGCCGCGGCTACACCTTC.

The chain employs TRBV3-1 (or the pseudogene TRBV3-2) and TRBJ2-5; tentatively, D is TRBD1 (6 bases). CDR1 and CDR2 (germline): LGHDT, YNNKEL (reference sequence). The CDR3 runs 15 residues. The germline V and J ends were trimmed by 1 base and 1 base, with 10 bases remaining between them. The CDR3 sequence is CASSQGGGSQETQYF. CDR3 DNA sequence: TGTGCCAGCAGCCAAGGAGGGGGATCCCAAGAGACCCAGTACTTC.

The sample holds a few counts of this clone. The rearrangement joins TRBV1 to TRBJ1-2; the DNA was not compared with TRBD1, the D call given in the table. TRBV1 is a recognized pseudogene. CDR3 length: 15 residues. The CDR3 here is CTSSGASPLNYGYTF. The CDR3 DNA is TGCACCAGCAGCGGGGCAAGCCCCCTTAACTATGGCTACACCTTC.

This chain connects TRBV13 to TRBJ2-3, with D perhaps TRBD2 (6 bases). The CDR3 sequence is 15 residues long. The V end lost 4 bases, the J end lost 0 bases, and 11 bases lay between the germline ends. The germline gives CDR1 PRHDT, CDR2 FYEKMQ (reference sequence). The CDR3 DNA reads TGTGCCAGCAGCTCGGTTGGGGGGAGCACAGATACGCAGTATTTT. Residues: CASSSVGGSTDTQYF.

The genes are TRBV5-1 and TRBJ2-2, with D maybe TRBD1 (5 bases). V was clipped by 5 bases and J by 2 bases, with 13 bases between them. CDR1 and CDR2 (germline): SGHRS, YFSETQ. The CDR3 has 15 amino acids. CDR3 bases: TGCGCCAGCAGGGGTGGGGCTACTAACACCGGGGAGCTGTTTTTT. Its protein is CASRGGATNTGELFF.

The V call is TRBV3-1 (or the pseudogene TRBV3-2), the J call TRBJ2-3, with a weak D call TRBD1 (6 bases). The CDR3 has 18 amino acids. Per germline, CDR1 LGHDT and CDR2 YNNKEL (reference sequence). Trimming cost V 0 bases and J 0 bases, with 16 bases left between them. This CDR3 is CASSQDPVTGFSTDTQYF. CDR3 coding DNA: TGTGCCAGCAGCCAAGATCCCGTGACAGGCTTTAGCACAGATACGCAGTATTTT.

The chain joins TRBV19 to TRBJ2-3, with 7 positions matching TRBD2. J lost 2 bases, V lost 3 bases, and 14 bases had no gene match. CDR3 length: 18 residues. The V gene's germline CDR1 is LNHDA and CDR2 SQIVND (reference sequence). The CDR3 here is CASSIVGRASLHTDTQYF. The DNA of the CDR3 is TGTGCCAGTAGTATTGTAGGGAGGGCCAGTTTACACACAGATACGCAGTATTTT.

The chain joins TRBV7-9 to TRBJ2-7; TRBD1 matches at 8 bases. The V segment lost 0 bases and the J segment 5 bases; nucleotides outside the gene matches: 3. The germline gives CDR1 SEHNR, CDR2 FQNEAQ (reference sequence). The CDR3 runs 14 residues. The CDR3 sequence is CASSLAQGANEQYF. DNA for the CDR3: TGTGCCAGCAGCTTAGCTCAGGGGGCCAACGAGCAGTACTTC.

The V gene is TRBV28, the J gene TRBJ2-2, with D perhaps matching TRBD1 (5 bases). Looked up from germline, CDR1 is MDHEN and CDR2 is SYDVKM. The V end was cut by 2 bases, the J end by 6 bases, with 13 bases between. The CDR3 spans 15 residues. In DNA form, the CDR3 reads TGTGCCAGCAGTTTAAGGGGCAGACGGGCCGGGGAGCTGTTTTTT. Protein sequence: CASSLRGRRAGELFF. The whole variable domain, remainder taken from reference TRBV28 and TRBJ2-2, is DVKVTQSSRYLVKRTGEKVFLECVQDMDHENMFWYRQDPGLGLRLIYFSYDVKMKEKGDIPEGYSVSREKKERFSLILESASTNQTSMYLCASSLRGRRAGELFFGEGSRLTVL.

The chain combines TRBV7-9 with TRBJ1-5; possibly TRBD1 for D (5 bases). Trimming stripped 8 bases from V and 5 bases from J, with 10 bases between. This CDR3 has 12 amino acids. Germline V lookup: CDR1 SEHNR, CDR2 FQNEAQ (reference sequence). CDR3 protein: CASRQGDQPQHF. The CDR3 coding sequence is TGTGCCAGCCGGCAGGGTGATCAGCCCCAGCATTTT.

The chain employs TRBV28 and TRBJ1-3, with D perhaps matching TRBD1 (6 bases). The CDR3 has 14 residues. V was pared by 5 bases and J by 2 bases, with 10 bases between. Germline V gives CDR1 MDHEN, CDR2 SYDVKM. DNA of the CDR3: TGTGCCAGCAGTCCAGGGGATACTGGAAACACCATATATTTT. It specifies CASSPGDTGNTIYF.

This chain uses TRBV29-1 with TRBJ2-1; tentative D call: TRBD2 (6 bases). The CDR3 is made up of 14 amino acids. Trimming removed 0 bases from V and 5 bases from J, with 11 bases in between. CDR1 and CDR2 (germline): SQVTM, ANQGSEA. The CDR3 sequence is CSVEEASVNNEQFF. CDR3 sequence (DNA): TGCAGCGTTGAAGAGGCTAGCGTCAACAATGAGCAGTTCTTC.

The chain employs TRBV9 and TRBJ2-2; D not certain. This CDR3 comprises 17 residues. Germline CDR1 reads SGDLS; CDR2 reads YYNGEE. The V gene lost 4 bases and the J gene lost 1 base, with 17 bases spanning the gap. DNA of the CDR3: TGTGCCAGCAGCTTGAGAGGCGACCTCCTGAACACCGGGGAGCTGTTTTTT. Protein sequence: CASSLRGDLLNTGELFF. Looking up the rest from reference TRBV9 and TRBJ2-2 gives the full variable domain: DSGVTQTPKHLITATGQRVTLRCSPRSGDLSVYWYQQSLDQGLQFLIQYYNGEERAKGNILERFSAQQFPDLHSELNLSSLELGDSALYFCASSLRGDLLNTGELFFGEGSRLTVL.

In this sample, this clone turned up once. The chain combines TRBV7-7 with TRBJ2-1; 14 positions agree with TRBD2. The CDR3 length is 15 residues. V was pared by 1 base and J by 14 bases, with 7 bases of the junction left unmatched. Germline CDR1 reads SSHAT; CDR2 reads FNYEAQ (reference sequence). This CDR3 is CASSLGLAGGTPKFF. The CDR3 coding sequence is TGTGCCAGCAGCTTAGGACTAGCGGGAGGGACCCCTAAGTTCTTC.

The J gene is TRBJ2-5, the V gene TRBV7-8; possibly TRBD2 for D (6 bases). The V gene's germline CDR1 is SGHVS and CDR2 FQNEAQ. V dropped 1 base and J dropped 7 bases, with 25 bases sitting between them. This CDR3 is 18 amino acids long. The CDR3 region is CASSLDPAHLSGQPTQYF. CDR3 sequence (DNA): TGTGCCAGCAGCTTAGACCCGGCTCACCTTAGCGGCCAGCCGACCCAGTACTTC. Supplemented by reference TRBV7-8 and TRBJ2-5, the full variable domain reads GAGVSQSPRYKVAKRGQDVALRCDPISGHVSLFWYQQALGQGPEFLTYFQNEAQLDKSGLPSDRFFAERPEGSVSTLKIQRTQQEDSAVYLCASSLDPAHLSGQPTQYFGPGTRLLVL.

The chain carries TRBV11-2 and TRBJ2-7; TRBD2 might be the D (6 bases). Germline CDR1 is SGHAT and CDR2 is FQNNGV. The V end lost 4 bases, the J end lost 7 bases, and 14 bases lay between the germline ends. The CDR3 sequence is 13 residues long. CDR3: CASSSGTPREQYF. The DNA of the CDR3 is TGTGCCAGCAGCTCGGGGACTCCAAGGGAGCAGTACTTC.

The chain uses TRBV28 and TRBJ2-4, with D hard to call. Germline CDR1 is MDHEN and CDR2 is SYDVKM. This CDR3 contains 14 residues. V was trimmed by 5 bases and J by 2 bases, leaving 10 bases between them. The DNA of the CDR3 is TGTGCCAGCAGTGTCCCCCTCTCCAAAAACATTCAGTACTTC. It encodes CASSVPLSKNIQYF.

The chain recombines TRBV19 with TRBJ2-5; no firm D call. CDR1 is LNHDA and CDR2 is SQIVND in the germline V gene (reference sequence). This CDR3 has 14 residues. V dropped 3 bases and J dropped 3 bases, with 11 bases sitting between them. DNA for the CDR3: TGTGCCAGTAGTATGGGCACCCCTAAAGAGACCCAGTACTTC. It is translated as CASSMGTPKETQYF.

In regard to this clone: Other nucleotide sequences in the sample specify the same CDR3. This chain links TRBV12-3 or TRBV12-4 with TRBJ1-2; D perhaps matches TRBD1 (6 bases). This CDR3 region has 13 residues. Trimming pared 6 bases from V and 4 bases from J, leaving 12 bases between. This CDR3 reads CASSPDRSYGYTF. The CDR3 DNA sequence: TGTGCCAGCAGCCCGGACAGATCCTATGGCTACACCTTC.

Notes on this clone: At the DNA level, this CDR3 is encoded by other sequences in the same sample as well. The chain couples TRBV12-3 or TRBV12-4 to TRBJ1-1; D uncertain. CDR3 length: 13 amino acids. Trimming removed 2 bases at V and 0 bases at J, with 4 bases between. CDR3 loop: CASSLQMNTEAFF. CDR3 DNA: TGTGCCAGCAGTTTACAGATGAACACTGAAGCTTTCTTT.